A single sample gave rise to the 14 T cell receptor beta chains below, sequenced in a study of shared clonotypes between healthy human individuals. Clones were sequenced by immunoSEQ multiplex PCR, and TCRdb holds only the in-frame ones, with some missing. The sample records millions of clones, approximately 94% being singletons. Cells designated naive CD8 were CD45RO-negative and were positively selected for CCR7, with terminally differentiated effector memory CD45RA+ cells excluded. Material for sequencing was naive CD8+ T cells sorted from blood. Source of these receptors: a man younger than 35 in good health.

Of note for this clone: The same CDR3 can be traced to other DNA sequences in this sample. The rearrangement links TRBV28 to TRBJ1-2, with D uncertain. The germline gives CDR1 MDHEN, CDR2 SYDVKM. Between the trimmed V and J ends, which lost 3 bases and 8 bases, there was a span of 10 bases. The CDR3 runs 12 residues. CDR3 nucleotide sequence: TGTGCCAGCAGTTTTGGAGACCTAGGCTACACCTTC. Translating it yields CASSFGDLGYTF.

Note on this clone: Other DNA sequences in this specimen translate into the identical CDR3. V gene TRBV6-5 combines with J gene TRBJ1-2; D not certain. Trimming left V 5 bases short and J 8 bases short, with 9 bases between. CDR3 length: 11 amino acids. In germline, CDR1 is MNHEY, CDR2 SVGAGI. CDR3 residues: CASSTGEGYTF. The CDR3 DNA reads as TGTGCCAGCAGTACTGGGGAAGGCTACACCTTC.

This clone was found once. The V gene is TRBV6-5, the J gene TRBJ1-2; D not certain. The CDR3 loop spans 12 amino acids. V lost 6 bases and J 3 bases, leaving 8 bases between the germline ends. Germline V gives CDR1 MNHEY, CDR2 SVGAGI. The CDR3 bases are TGTGCCAGCAGCGGGCCAGACTATGGCTACACCTTC. It specifies CASSGPDYGYTF.

The chain employs TRBV27 and TRBJ2-1; maybe TRBD2 (6 bases). Germline CDR1 reads MNHEY; CDR2 reads SMNVEV (reference sequence). The CDR3 has 16 residues. Between the trimmed V and J ends, which lost 6 bases and 1 base, there was a span of 16 bases. The CDR3 DNA follows: TGTGCCAGCAGCTCAGGAGGGCCTTGGTCCTACAATGAGCAGTTCTTC. Protein: CASSSGGPWSYNEQFF.

The chain has TRBV7-9 and TRBJ2-1; a weak D match, TRBD2 (7 bases). Germline V CDR1 and CDR2: SEHNR, FQNEAQ (reference sequence). The CDR3 sequence is 15 residues long. The V gene lost 1 base and the J gene lost 7 bases, with 14 bases spanning the gap. This CDR3 reads CASSLGWEGENEQFF. Written as DNA, the CDR3 is TGTGCCAGCAGCTTAGGGTGGGAGGGGGAGAATGAGCAGTTCTTC.

V is TRBV29-1 and J is TRBJ1-2; D not resolved. Trimming removed 7 bases at V and 0 bases at J, with 9 bases between. Germline values: CDR1 SQVTM, CDR2 ANQGSEA. CDR3 length: 12 residues. Here the CDR3 DNA reads TGCAGCGCGGAAGATACTAACTATGGCTACACCTTC. This encodes CSAEDTNYGYTF.

V and J are TRBV10-3 and TRBJ1-6; 7 bases fit TRBD1. CDR3 length: 14 amino acids. Losses at the gene ends were 3 bases for V and 7 bases for J; bases not matched to a gene: 3. Germline V lookup: CDR1 ENHRY, CDR2 SYGVKD. The CDR3: CAISEIGGNSPLHF. The CDR3, as DNA: TGTGCCATCAGTGAAATAGGGGGCAATTCACCCCTCCACTTT.

The rearrangement uses TRBV29-1 and TRBJ1-4; TRBD1 might be the D (5 bases). Germline V gene lookup returns CDR1 SQVTM and CDR2 ANQGSEA. The CDR3 length is 12 residues. V was cut by 6 bases and J by 8 bases, with 13 bases left in between. CDR3 amino acids: CSVSGLEEKLFF. The CDR3 DNA reads TGCAGCGTCTCAGGGTTAGAGGAAAAACTGTTTTTT.

This chain uses TRBV1 with TRBJ1-2. TRBV1 is shown as a pseudogene. CDR3 length equals 16 residues. The chain's CDR3 is CTSSIYCLCETYGYTF. In nucleotides, the CDR3 is TGCACCAGCAGTATATACTGTTTGTGCGAAACCTATGGCTACACCTTC.

The V call is TRBV4-3, the J call TRBJ2-5, with 11 bases matching TRBD1. With 4 bases clipped from V and 5 bases from J, the junction kept 9 bases outside the gene matches. The length of the CDR3 is 16 residues. Per germline, CDR1 LGHNA and CDR2 YSLEER. DNA of the CDR3: TGCGCCAGCAGCCCAGAGGACAGGGGGCAGGGGGAGACCCAGTACTTC. Translated, it gives CASSPEDRGQGETQYF.

The V gene is TRBV6-1, the J gene TRBJ2-7; weak D call: TRBD1 (5 bases). Trimming stripped 3 bases from V and 5 bases from J, with 14 bases between. Germline V gene lookup returns CDR1 MNHNS and CDR2 SASEGT. The CDR3 has 14 residues. Here the CDR3 DNA reads TGTGCCAGCAGTGATGTGGGTCCCAGGGACGAGCAGTACTTC. It encodes CASSDVGPRDEQYF.

The gene calls are TRBV5-4 and TRBJ1-5; 7 bases match TRBD1. J gave up 2 bases and V 0 bases, and 2 bases lay outside the gene matches. The CDR3 runs to 15 residues. Germline V CDR1 and CDR2: SGHNT, YYREEE (reference sequence). The CDR3 is CASSLGTGGNQPQHF. Written as DNA, the CDR3 is TGTGCCAGCAGCTTGGGAACAGGGGGCAATCAGCCCCAGCATTTT.

Here the CDR3 DNA reads TGCAGCGTTGACGATCCGCAGGGAAATAACTATGGCTACACCTTC. Protein product: CSVDDPQGNNYGYTF. This chain connects TRBV29-1 to TRBJ1-2, with D possibly being TRBD1 (5 bases). Looked up from germline, CDR1 is SQVTM and CDR2 is ANQGSEA. CDR3 length: 15 residues. The ends were cut back, 3 bases at V and 1 base at J, with 15 bases in the middle.

The V and J genes are TRBV11-1 and TRBJ2-5, with D possibly called TRBD1 or TRBD2 (5 bases each). Deletions cut 5 bases from V and 1 base from J, with 26 bases between. Per the germline V gene, CDR1 is SGHAT and CDR2 is FQDESV (reference sequence). The CDR3 has 19 amino acids. The CDR3 DNA sequence: TGTGCCAGCAGCCACTTCCCCGAGTTAGGGGACCACTCCCAAGAGACCCAGTACTTC. This translates into CASSHFPELGDHSQETQYF.